This T cell receptor beta chain was sequenced for a study of T cells in Graves' hyperthyroidism and ophthalmopathy. For the study at large: Peripheral blood was acquired at first diagnosis, ahead of any therapy whatsoever. Findings of the study overall: Before onset, by a median of approximately 6.8 months, the model predicted ophthalmopathy.

Researchers amplified the TCR beta CDR3 regions from RNA transcripts. RT-PCR in the first round (using the HTBI primer set) targeted the TCR CDR3. TCRdb recomputed calls from the multiplex PCR reads with MiXCR, one row per CDR3 protein. This sample has 250,000 to 350,000 distinct CDR3 sequences, with approximately 17% found just once. This CDR3 is 14 amino acids long. Unmatched junction bases numbered 0, after V lost 1 base and J lost 2 bases. Germline assignment: CDR1 LGHDT and CDR2 YNNKEL (reference sequence). Ten or more counts support this clonotype. What it binds is not known. This clonotype was obtained from a woman aged 60 to 75 with Graves' ophthalmopathy. Input material: blood. The chain joins TRBV3-1 to TRBJ2-7; 9 positions match TRBD1. CDR3 protein: CASSQGTGAYEQYF. In DNA form, the CDR3 reads TGTGCCAGCAGCCAAGGGACAGGGGCCTACGAGCAGTACTTC.